One sample yielded the 27 T cell receptor beta chains listed below, sequenced in a study of blood T cell repertoires in COVID-19. Profiled with immunoSEQ multiplex PCR; TCRdb holds only in-frame clones, not every one. The data hold roughly 200,000 clones, with 80% to 90% observed a single time. Sequencing used peripheral blood. The origin of the receptors is a man in his sixties with acute or convalescent COVID-19.

In this sample, this clone turned up a few times. The CDR3 protein is CASSLALGQDYGYTF. The DNA for the CDR3 is TGTGCCAGCAGCTTAGCCCTTGGACAGGACTATGGCTACACCTTC. The chain uses TRBV11-2 and TRBJ1-2, with 7 positions matching TRBD1. The V gene's germline CDR1 is SGHAT and CDR2 FQNNGV. V shed 1 base and J 3 bases; nucleotides not matched to a gene: 5. This CDR3 is built from 15 residues.

The rearrangement joins TRBV7-8 to TRBJ2-3; the D is unclear. The CDR3 loop spans 14 amino acids. Trimming pared 1 base from V and 8 bases from J, leaving 13 bases between. Per germline, CDR1 SGHVS and CDR2 FQNEAQ. The CDR3 loop is CASSLGARLGTQYF. In DNA, the CDR3 is TGTGCCAGCAGCTTAGGCGCGCGGTTAGGTACGCAGTATTTT.

As to this clone: This CDR3 is also generated by other DNA sequences in the sample. V usage is TRBV28 and J usage is TRBJ2-2; D is ambiguous. Trimming shortened V by 6 bases and J by 6 bases, and 5 bases separated the two germline ends. CDR3 length: 11 amino acids. Looked up from germline, CDR1 is MDHEN and CDR2 is SYDVKM. In DNA, the CDR3 is TGTGCCAGCAGGCTAGCCGGGGAGCTGTTTTTT. The encoded protein is CASRLAGELFF.

V usage is TRBV5-1 and J usage is TRBJ1-5; TRBD1 agrees at 7 bases. The CDR3 is 15 amino acids. Germline CDR1 and CDR2: SGHRS and YFSETQ. Germline trimming cut 0 bases from V and 10 bases from J; bases unmatched to any gene: 10. CDR3 in DNA: TGCGCCAGCAGCTTGGGGGACAGCGAGGTAGGTCCCCAGCATTTT. It yields the protein CASSLGDSEVGPQHF.

The chain carries TRBV4-1 and TRBJ1-2; D may be TRBD1 (6 bases). The CDR3 is 15 amino acids. V lost 5 bases and J 0 bases, leaving 13 bases between the germline ends. Germline V lookup: CDR1 MGHRA, CDR2 YSYEKL. The CDR3 protein is CASSAQDSSNYGYTF. The CDR3 region has the DNA TGCGCCAGCAGCGCCCAGGACAGCTCTAACTATGGCTACACCTTC.

This clone was detected only once. The V gene is TRBV19, the J gene TRBJ1-2; possibly TRBD1 for D (5 bases). Germline CDR1 reads LNHDA; CDR2 reads SQIVND (reference sequence). The CDR3 contains 13 residues. The V and J ends lost 5 bases and 7 bases respectively, with 14 bases between them. The CDR3 here is CASSGWGLGGYTF. In nucleotides, the CDR3 is TGTGCCAGTAGTGGGTGGGGACTCGGTGGCTACACCTTC.

V usage is TRBV4-1 and J usage is TRBJ2-7; no definite D call. Germline V gene data show CDR1 as MGHRA and CDR2 as YSYEKL. The V end lost 1 base, the J end lost 3 bases, and 7 bases lay between the germline ends. The CDR3 extends over 13 amino acids. In DNA form, the CDR3 reads TGCGCCAGCAGCCAAGCCCTCGGCTACGAGCAGTACTTC. Its protein is CASSQALGYEQYF.

This chain joins TRBV11-3 and TRBJ1-1, with D unresolved. This CDR3 is 13 amino acids long. Trimming removed 4 bases from V and 4 bases from J, with 10 bases in between. Germline-derived CDR1 and CDR2 are SGHNT and YENEEA. CDR3 in DNA: TGTGCCAGCAGCTCGCACGGGTCCACTGAAGCTTTCTTT. Protein: CASSSHGSTEAFF.

V gene TRBV19 combines with J gene TRBJ2-7; D is possibly TRBD1 (6 bases). The CDR3 runs 12 residues. CDR1 LNHDA and CDR2 SQIVND come from the germline V gene (reference sequence). Trimming took off 4 bases at V and 2 bases at J, with 6 bases between the two ends. This CDR3 reads CASSNRAYEQYF. In DNA form, the CDR3 reads TGTGCCAGTAGTAACAGGGCCTACGAGCAGTACTTC.

This chain uses TRBV7-3 with TRBJ1-1; D may be TRBD1 (5 bases). CDR1 is SGHTA, CDR2 FQGTGA, per germline. V lost 0 bases and J 0 bases, leaving 8 bases between the germline ends. This CDR3 has 15 residues. As DNA, the CDR3 is TGTGCCAGCAGCTTAACAGGGGTCTTGAACACTGAAGCTTTCTTT. It translates to CASSLTGVLNTEAFF.

The chain links TRBV2 to TRBJ2-3; TRBD2 aligns across 9 bases. Germline CDR1 reads SNHLY; CDR2 reads FYNNEI. V shed 5 bases and J 1 base; nucleotides not matched to a gene: 10. The CDR3 covers 17 residues. CDR3 loop: CASSPTSGVGGTDTQYF. The CDR3, as DNA: TGTGCCAGCAGTCCGACTAGCGGTGTCGGTGGCACAGATACGCAGTATTTT.

This clone was recorded only once. This chain connects TRBV11-2 to TRBJ2-1, with TRBD2 matching over 16 bases. CDR3 length: 15 amino acids. With V trimmed by 5 bases and J by 7 bases, 2 bases remained unmatched. Germline V gene sequence: CDR1 SGHAT, CDR2 FQNNGV. The CDR3: CASSQGLAGGNEQFF. DNA of the CDR3: TGTGCCAGCAGCCAGGGACTAGCGGGGGGGAATGAGCAGTTCTTC.

The chain uses TRBV20-1 and TRBJ1-4; possible D gene TRBD1, 5 bases. Trimming cost V 0 bases and J 13 bases, with 9 bases left between them. The CDR3 extends over 11 amino acids. Germline V gene lookup returns CDR1 DFQATT and CDR2 SNEGSKA (reference sequence). Here the CDR3 reads CSARDQGGLFF. CDR3 DNA: TGCAGTGCTAGAGACCAGGGTGGACTGTTTTTT.

The chain employs TRBV5-1 and TRBJ1-2; D might be TRBD1 (5 bases). Germline assignment: CDR1 SGHRS and CDR2 YFSETQ. The V end was cut by 0 bases, the J end by 7 bases, with 10 bases between. The length of the CDR3 is 13 residues. The CDR3 protein is CASSLAIGGGYTF. CDR3 nucleotide sequence: TGCGCCAGCAGCTTGGCCATCGGGGGTGGCTACACCTTC. The full variable domain, completed using reference TRBV5-1 and TRBJ1-2, is KAGVTQTPRYLIKTRGQQVTLSCSPISGHRSVSWYQQTPGQGLQFLFEYFSETQRNKGNFPGRFSGRQFSNSRSEMNVSTLELGDSALYLCASSLAIGGGYTFGSGTRLTVV.

The V and J genes are TRBV13 and TRBJ2-3; 7 bases are shared with TRBD2. This CDR3 has 13 residues. Trimming at V came to 1 base and at J to 8 bases, leaving 3 bases not matched to a gene. CDR1 is PRHDT and CDR2 is FYEKMQ in the germline V gene (reference sequence). Written as DNA, the CDR3 is TGTGCCAGCAGCTTAGTTGTAGCGGGTACGCAGTATTTT. The encoded protein is CASSLVVAGTQYF.

The chain has TRBV15 and TRBJ1-1, with TRBD1 as a possible D gene (6 bases). This CDR3 contains 14 residues. Germline CDR1 is LNHNV and CDR2 is YYDKDF (reference sequence). V dropped 2 bases and J dropped 5 bases, with 12 bases sitting between them. The CDR3 protein is CATSRRQGSTEAFF. CDR3 bases: TGTGCCACCAGCAGACGCCAGGGGAGTACTGAAGCTTTCTTT.

This sequence joins TRBV18 and TRBJ1-3, with D possibly TRBD1 on 5 matching bases. The CDR3 length is 16 residues. V lost 3 bases and J lost 0, with 12 bases in between. CDR1 and CDR2 from the germline V gene are KGHSH and LQKENI. The CDR3 region is CASSPSWGGSGNTIYF. CDR3 sequence (DNA): TGTGCCAGCTCACCGAGCTGGGGGGGCTCTGGAAACACCATATATTTT.

This sequence joins TRBV28 and TRBJ1-5, with TRBD1 as a possible D gene (5 bases). In germline, CDR1 is MDHEN, CDR2 SYDVKM. The CDR3 is made up of 15 amino acids. V was clipped by 6 bases and J by 5 bases, with 17 bases between them. CDR3 in DNA: TGTGCCAGCAGCCGTGCAGGCGGGGACTATCAGCCCCAGCATTTT. Residues: CASSRAGGDYQPQHF.

The gene calls are TRBV29-1 and TRBJ2-7, with a weak D call TRBD2 (5 bases). Germline V gives CDR1 SQVTM, CDR2 ANQGSEA. Deletions cut 6 bases from V and 6 bases from J, with 15 bases between. The CDR3 extends over 12 amino acids. For the CDR3, the DNA is TGCAGCGTAAGGGTAGCGCTAGGCGAGCAGTACTTC. The encoded protein is CSVRVALGEQYF.

The rearrangement uses TRBV14 and TRBJ2-5, with TRBD1 matching over 7 bases. The germline CDR1 and CDR2 sequences are SGHDN and FVKESK. This CDR3 contains 15 residues. V was pared by 4 bases and J by 2 bases, with 7 bases of the junction left unmatched. The CDR3 sequence: CASSRETGKQETQYF. DNA of the CDR3: TGTGCCAGCAGCCGAGAGACAGGGAAGCAAGAGACCCAGTACTTC.

This chain connects TRBV30 to TRBJ1-2; D unclear. Germline V lookup: CDR1 GTSNPN, CDR2 SVGIG (reference sequence). V was shortened by 5 bases and J by 7 bases, with 14 bases between the two germline ends. The CDR3 is 12 amino acids. The CDR3 protein is CAWRFAVGGYTF. The CDR3 DNA sequence: TGTGCCTGGCGGTTTGCGGTAGGTGGCTACACCTTC.

V is TRBV18 and J is TRBJ2-7; the match to TRBD2 covers 10 bases. V lost 2 bases, J lost 4 bases, and 8 bases stayed unmatched. CDR1 and CDR2 from the germline V gene are KGHSH and LQKENI. CDR3 length: 16 amino acids. The CDR3 region is CASSPETSGFRYEQYF. CDR3 bases: TGTGCCAGCTCACCAGAGACTAGCGGGTTTCGATACGAGCAGTACTTC.

This clone has just a few counts. The chain combines TRBV11-2 with TRBJ1-4; D remains ambiguous. V gave up 2 bases and J gave up 4 bases, with 8 bases separating them. CDR1 is SGHAT, CDR2 FQNNGV, per germline. CDR3 length equals 14 residues. CDR3 in amino acids: CASSLTRRNEKLFF. Here the CDR3 DNA reads TGTGCCAGCAGCTTAACGAGGCGTAATGAAAAACTGTTTTTT.

This chain joins TRBV5-1 and TRBJ2-1, with 16 nucleotides matching TRBD2. CDR1 is SGHRS, CDR2 YFSETQ, per germline. The V and J ends lost 5 bases and 7 bases, in that order; junction bases with no gene match: 9. This CDR3 is built from 17 residues. The CDR3 DNA is TGCGCCAGCAGAGGGACTAGCGGGAGGGCCGGGGGGAATGAGCAGTTCTTC. Translation: CASRGTSGRAGGNEQFF.

The CDR3 region is CASSLSGASTDTQYF. The CDR3 DNA reads TGTGCCAGCAGCCTAAGCGGGGCCTCCACAGATACGCAGTATTTT. This chain uses TRBV6-5 with TRBJ2-3, with 7 bases matching TRBD2. Trimming took 6 bases from V and 2 from J; bases not matched to a gene: 8. This CDR3 comprises 15 residues. Per the germline V gene, CDR1 is MNHEY and CDR2 is SVGAGI.

This clone appeared a few times. V gene TRBV5-5 combines with J gene TRBJ1-6, with a weak D call TRBD1 (6 bases). The V gene's germline CDR1 is SGHKS and CDR2 YYEKEE (reference sequence). V was shortened by 4 bases and J by 2 bases, with 13 bases between the two germline ends. This CDR3 is 16 amino acids long. The CDR3 sequence: CASSAVQGTYNSPLHF. CDR3 nucleotide sequence: TGTGCCAGCAGCGCCGTGCAGGGGACCTATAATTCACCCCTCCACTTT.

This clone was observed once. The V gene is TRBV21-1, the J gene TRBJ1-1; TRBD1, the table's D call, lacks a check against the DNA. TRBV21-1 is a listed pseudogene. This CDR3 has 15 amino acids. CDR3 in amino acids: CASSPWGYMNTEAFF. The CDR3 region has the DNA TGTGCCAGCAGCCCCTGGGGCTACATGAACACTGAAGCTTTCTTT.